This T cell receptor (beta chain) emerged from a study of blood T cell repertoires in COVID-19. At the level of the study: In each case, the material was cDNA or gDNA derived from T cells, B-cell-depleted T cells, or PBMCs.

This table comes from immunoSEQ multiplex PCR, and its TCRdb copy is limited to in-frame clones, with some not included. The repertoire holds 250,000 to 300,000 clones, with approximately 91% as singletons. Enrolled through a virtual design, the participants were between 18 and 89 years of age and came from around 25 US areas. This CDR3 is built from 15 residues. With V trimmed by 4 bases and J by 5 bases, 11 bases remained unmatched. Germline assignment: CDR1 SGHRS and CDR2 YFSETQ. The TCR comes from a woman between 40 and 55 years old with acute COVID-19. This sequence joins TRBV5-1 and TRBJ1-1; TRBD1 agrees at 7 bases. The sample comprised PBMCs or T cells enriched from blood (not recorded which). CDR3 sequence (DNA): TGCGCCAGCAGCCCGCAGACAGGGCCGGGGACTGAAGCTTTCTTT. Translation gives CASSPQTGPGTEAFF.